A selection of T cell receptor beta chains follows, all from one sample in a study of OX40 agonist ivuxolimab in advanced cancers. Measured with immunoSEQ multiplex PCR; TCRdb has only the in-frame clones, and not every one. The table shows about 74,000 clones, with approximately 85% occurring only once. Sequenced material: CD4+ or CD8+ T cells sorted from blood, taken in a trial of the OX40 agonist ivuxolimab. The receptors were sampled from an adult with an advanced solid tumor such as melanoma, head and neck, liver or kidney cancer. Each CDR3 is given with its conserved first and last residue. A D gene is named only where the DNA matches it firmly. The size entry is marked missing in some rows and otherwise reads once, few, many or a size class.

TRBV19	few	NA	TRBJ2-2	CASSANRVNTGELFF	TGTGCCAGTAGTGCGAACAGGGTCAACACCGGGGAGCTGTTTTTT
TRBV15	NA	NA	TRBJ2-7	CATSRGRGTHEQYF	TGTGCCACCAGCAGAGGCCGGGGGACCCACGAGCAGTACTTC
TRBV7-2	NA	NA	TRBJ2-2	CASSLDLSGELFF	TGTGCCAGCAGCTTAGATTTATCTGGGGAGCTGTTTTTT
TRBV6-1	once	NA	TRBJ2-2	CASRETVPGGELFF	TGTGCCAGCAGGGAGACGGTCCCGGGCGGGGAGCTGTTTTTT
TRBV11-2	NA	NA	TRBJ1-3	CTSRWLGNTIYF	TGTACCAGCAGGTGGCTGGGAAACACCATATATTTT
TRBV7-8	once	TRBD1	TRBJ2-7	CASSFLGQGVYEQYF	TGTGCCAGCAGCTTTCTCGGACAGGGGGTCTACGAGCAGTACTTC
TRBV6-1	many	TRBD1	TRBJ1-3	CASSGTGKGNTIYF	TGTGCCAGCAGTGGGACAGGGAAAGGAAACACCATATATTTT
TRBV6-7	NA	TRBD2	TRBJ2-3	CASTLAGDDTQYF	TGTGCCAGCACACTAGCGGGAGATGATACGCAGTATTTT
TRBV29-1	NA	TRBD1	TRBJ2-2	CSAYYRGIRTGELFF	TGCAGCGCTTACTACAGGGGAATACGCACCGGGGAGCTGTTTTTT
TRBV27	NA	NA	TRBJ1-2	CASSFGGEGYGYTF	TGTGCCAGCAGTTTTGGTGGGGAGGGCTATGGCTACACCTTC
TRBV10-2	NA	NA	TRBJ1-5	CASSALGAGDQPQHF	TGCGCCAGCAGTGCCCTGGGGGCGGGAGATCAGCCCCAGCATTTT
TRBV7-7	NA	TRBD1	TRBJ2-1	CASSLGTGGSEQFF	TGTGCTAGCAGCTTGGGGACAGGGGGCAGTGAGCAGTTCTTC
TRBV5-1	NA	NA	TRBJ1-1	CASSSWGATPTEAFF	TGCGCCAGCAGCTCTTGGGGGGCGACCCCCACTGAAGCTTTCTTT
TRBV5-1	NA	TRBD1	TRBJ1-4	CASGAEGAEKLFF	TGCGCCAGCGGCGCAGAGGGGGCTGAAAAACTGTTTTTT
TRBV18	NA	NA	TRBJ2-1	CASSQDRYEQFF	TGTGCCAGCTCACAGGACCGTTATGAGCAGTTCTTC
TRBV7-6	NA	NA	TRBJ2-1	CASSPYGAGNEQFF	TGTGCCAGCAGCCCCTACGGGGCGGGCAATGAGCAGTTCTTC
TRBV6-4	NA	TRBD1	TRBJ1-2	CASRKDPTGANGYTF	TGTGCCAGCAGGAAGGATCCGACAGGGGCTAATGGCTACACCTTC
TRBV4-1	NA	NA	TRBJ1-5	CASSRLGAPRDQPQHF	TGCGCCAGCAGCCGTTTAGGGGCCCCTCGGGATCAGCCCCAGCATTTT
TRBV11-3	NA	TRBD1	TRBJ2-7	CASSSPGQGYEQYF	TGTGCCAGCAGCTCTCCGGGACAGGGCTACGAGCAGTACTTC
TRBV5-3	NA	NA	TRBJ1-4	CARSLGAAGRGEKLFF	TGTGCCAGAAGCTTGGGGGCGGCAGGGCGCGGAGAAAAACTGTTTTTT
TRBV7-8	NA	NA	TRBJ2-2	CASSPSEMNTGELFF	TGTGCCAGCAGCCCCTCCGAGATGAACACCGGGGAGCTGTTTTTT
TRBV11-2	NA	NA	TRBJ2-2	CASSFAYGELFF	TGTGCCAGCAGCTTTGCGTACGGGGAGCTGTTTTTT
TRBV5-4	NA	TRBD1	TRBJ1-1	CASSLAGGHTEAFF	TGTGCCAGCAGCTTGGCAGGGGGGCACACTGAAGCTTTCTTT
TRBV7-8	once	TRBD2	TRBJ2-5	CASSSRFKTSGGGNKQETQYF	TGTGCCAGCAGCTCCCGATTTAAGACTAGCGGGGGGGGTAACAAACAAGAGACCCAGTACTTC
TRBV18	NA	NA	TRBJ1-1	CASSPRSGNTEAFF	TGTGCCAGCTCACCACGATCGGGAAACACTGAAGCTTTCTTT
TRBV5-8	once	TRBD2	TRBJ2-1	CASSLAGTSYNEQFF	TGTGCCAGCAGCTTAGCGGGAACATCCTACAATGAGCAGTTCTTC
TRBV7-3	NA	TRBD2	TRBJ2-1	CASSLRSSGGSNNEQFF	TGTGCCAGCAGCTTAAGGTCGTCAGGCGGGAGTAACAATGAGCAGTTCTTC
TRBV19	NA	NA	TRBJ1-1	CASSIDSAGYTEAFF	TGTGCCAGTAGTATAGATTCCGCAGGCTACACTGAAGCTTTCTTT
TRBV7-3	NA	NA	TRBJ1-3	CASSLTFGNTIYF	TGTGCCAGCAGCTTAACTTTTGGAAACACCATATATTTT
TRBV7-2	NA	NA	TRBJ1-5	CASSLDSSSNQPQHF	TGTGCCAGCAGCTTAGACTCTTCTAGCAATCAGCCCCAGCATTTT
TRBV2	NA	TRBD2	TRBJ2-4	CASSAGGRVNIQYF	TGTGCCAGCAGCGCGGGGGGCCGAGTAAACATTCAGTACTTC
TRBV5-1	NA	NA	TRBJ1-1	CASSYERNTEVFF	TGCGCCAGCAGCTACGAAAGGAACACTGAAGTTTTCTTT
TRBV2	NA	NA	TRBJ1-6	CASQANSYNSPLHF	TGTGCCAGCCAGGCGAACTCCTATAATTCACCCCTCCACTTT
TRBV19	NA	NA	TRBJ2-4	CASSIGGQRDIQYF	TGTGCCAGTAGTATTGGCGGACAGAGGGACATTCAGTACTTC
TRBV7-8	NA	TRBD1	TRBJ2-5	CASSVTGGVQETQYF	TGTGCCAGCAGCGTGACAGGGGGTGTCCAAGAGACCCAGTACTTC
TRBV11-3	NA	NA	TRBJ2-2	CASSLDASGRWAGELFF	TGTGCCAGCAGCTTAGATGCCTCGGGGAGGTGGGCCGGGGAGCTGTTTTTT
TRBV27	once	NA	TRBJ2-1	CASSSPWGEQFF	TGTGCCAGCAGTTCGCCTTGGGGAGAGCAGTTCTTC
TRBV7-8	NA	NA	TRBJ2-7	CASSLEYTGSGVEQYF	TGTGCCAGCAGCTTAGAATATACAGGGTCGGGGGTCGAGCAGTACTTC
TRBV11-3	NA	NA	TRBJ2-1	CASSLREPYNEQFF	TGTGCCAGCAGCTTACGGGAGCCGTACAATGAGCAGTTCTTC
TRBV30	NA	TRBD1	TRBJ1-1	CAWKDLMDRGIPEAFF	TGTGCCTGGAAAGATCTTATGGACAGGGGGATACCTGAAGCTTTCTTT
TRBV19	once	NA	TRBJ1-5	CASSTRTGNQPQHF	TGTGCCAGTAGTACAAGGACAGGCAATCAGCCCCAGCATTTT
TRBV19	NA	TRBD2	TRBJ2-3	CASSIPLAGSPSSTDTQYF	TGTGCCAGTAGTATACCACTAGCGGGGAGTCCATCTAGCACAGATACGCAGTATTTT
TRBV27	NA	NA	TRBJ1-5	CASSGRISNQPQHF	TGTGCCAGCAGTGGGCGGATAAGCAATCAGCCCCAGCATTTT
TRBV7-2	NA	TRBD2	TRBJ2-7	CASSPGGSNYEQYF	TGTGCCAGCAGCCCGGGAGGCTCCAACTACGAGCAGTACTTC
TRBV9	NA	NA	TRBJ2-2	CASSVRGTGGELFF	TGTGCCAGCAGCGTACGCGGGACGGGCGGGGAGCTGTTTTTT
TRBV19	NA	TRBD1	TRBJ1-1	CASSSMLGQGKTEAFF	TGTGCCAGTAGTAGTATGTTGGGACAGGGGAAAACTGAAGCTTTCTTT
TRBV29-1	NA	NA	TRBJ2-2	CSVGKAVGELFF	TGCAGCGTTGGAAAGGCGGTCGGGGAGCTGTTTTTT
TRBV7-8	NA	TRBD1	TRBJ2-2	CASSPQGVNTGELFF	TGTGCCAGCAGCCCCCAGGGGGTGAACACCGGGGAGCTGTTTTTT
TRBV7-8	NA	TRBD1	TRBJ2-3	CASSLRGGQSRFGTQYF	TGTGCCAGCAGCTTGCGAGGGGGACAGAGCCGTTTCGGAACGCAGTATTTT
TRBV5-1	NA	TRBD1	TRBJ2-5	CASSYGQGLGETQYF	TGCGCCAGCAGCTATGGACAGGGGCTGGGGGAGACCCAGTACTTC
TRBV18	once	TRBD1	TRBJ2-7	CASSPQSQGQYEQYF	TGTGCCAGCTCACCACAATCACAGGGGCAGTACGAGCAGTACTTC
TRBV11-3	NA	NA	TRBJ1-1	CASSLRLQATNTEAFF	TGTGCCAGCAGCTTGAGATTACAGGCAACTAACACTGAAGCTTTCTTT
TRBV7-2	NA	TRBD2	TRBJ2-3	CASSLASGAGVSDTRYF	TGTGCCAGCAGCTTGGCCTCGGGAGCGGGAGTTTCAGATACGCGGTATTTT
TRBV7-2	NA	TRBD1	TRBJ2-7	CASSETGTGQYEQYF	TGTGCCAGCAGCGAAACTGGGACAGGACAATACGAGCAGTACTTC
TRBV11-2	NA	NA	TRBJ2-5	CASSGKAGLIETQYF	TGTGCCAGCAGTGGGAAGGCGGGTTTGATCGAGACCCAGTACTTC
TRBV7-2	NA	NA	TRBJ2-7	CASSLRGTPSSYEQYF	TGTGCCAGCAGCTTACGTGGGACTCCTAGCTCCTACGAGCAGTACTTC
TRBV7-9	NA	NA	TRBJ2-5	CASSLLGTDQETQYF	TGTGCCAGCAGCTTACTGGGGACCGACCAAGAGACCCAGTACTTC
TRBV7-9	NA	TRBD1	TRBJ2-7	CASSLGTGEQYF	TGTGCCAGCAGCTTGGGGACAGGCGAGCAGTACTTC
TRBV7-8	NA	NA	TRBJ1-3	CASSPDSLSGNTIYF	TGTGCCAGCAGCCCCGACAGCCTCTCTGGAAACACCATATATTTT
TRBV14	NA	NA	TRBJ2-1	CASSQGSSEQFF	TGTGCCAGCAGCCAAGGAAGCAGTGAGCAGTTCTTC